This T cell receptor (beta chain) was observed in a study of identical twins. Whole-study results and caveats: Partial confounding of zero-insertion analyses by invariant MAIT and iNKT cells was possible.

Germline CDR1 reads SGHVS; CDR2 reads FNYEAQ. The length of the CDR3 is 13 residues. TCRdb ran MiXCR on the 5' RACE reads and lists one entry per CDR3 protein. Of just over 500,000 distinct CDR3 sequences listed, approximately 22% are singletons. As concerns this clonotype: Its antigen is still unknown. The junction departs from the called germline gene at one end, perhaps through a read error.

No donor was unhealthy or non-Caucasian. Separately, the same data were catalogued under a study of T cells expressing NK-cell markers. From that second work: With an anti-gamma-delta TCR antibody, sorting in several experiments was kept to alpha-beta TCR T cells.

What was sequenced was CD4+ T cells sorted from blood. The V gene is TRBV7-6, the J gene TRBJ1-1; D remains ambiguous. The TCR comes from a woman aged 18-30 years in good health. The DNA for the CDR3 is TGTGCCAGCAGTCCTAATCGTTACACTGAAGCTTCCTTT. This sequence encodes CASSPNRYTEASF.